This entry features one T cell receptor (beta chain) sequence. Autoimmune disease history or systemic immunosuppression led to patient exclusion. The timepoints at which blood was sampled were baseline, cycle 4 day 1, and cycle 7 day 1. This sample is drawn from a study of OX40 agonist ivuxolimab in advanced cancers. The repertoire was sequenced with immunoSEQ multiplex PCR; TCRdb's copy has only in-frame clones and lacks some. The top ten hold about 24% of the sample, which has tens of thousands of clones, 90% seen once. CDR1 and CDR2 (germline): MNHEY, SMNVEV (reference sequence). This CDR3 has 13 amino acids. Trimming cost V 7 bases and J 5 bases, with 12 bases left between them.

The sequences come from CD4+ or CD8+ T cells sorted from blood, collected in a trial of the OX40 agonist ivuxolimab. V is TRBV27 and J is TRBJ2-1; D possibly corresponds to TRBD1 (5 bases). The clonotype was recovered from an adult with an advanced solid tumor such as melanoma, head and neck, liver or kidney cancer. Written as DNA, the CDR3 is TGTGCCAGCAACATAGGGGCTAACAATGAGCAGTTCTTC. Residues: CASNIGANNEQFF.